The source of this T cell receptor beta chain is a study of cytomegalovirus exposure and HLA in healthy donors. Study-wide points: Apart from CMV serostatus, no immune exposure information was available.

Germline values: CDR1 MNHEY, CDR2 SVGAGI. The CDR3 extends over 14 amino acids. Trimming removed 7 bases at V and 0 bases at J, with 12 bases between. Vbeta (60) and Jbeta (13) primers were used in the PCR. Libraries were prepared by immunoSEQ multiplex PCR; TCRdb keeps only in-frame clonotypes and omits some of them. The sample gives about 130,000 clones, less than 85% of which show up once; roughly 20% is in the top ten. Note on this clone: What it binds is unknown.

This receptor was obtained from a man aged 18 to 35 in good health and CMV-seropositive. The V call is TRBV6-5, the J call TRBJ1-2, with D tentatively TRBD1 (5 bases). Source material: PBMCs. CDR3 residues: CASTRTRTNYGYTF. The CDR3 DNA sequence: TGTGCCAGCACCCGGACACGTACTAACTATGGCTACACCTTC.